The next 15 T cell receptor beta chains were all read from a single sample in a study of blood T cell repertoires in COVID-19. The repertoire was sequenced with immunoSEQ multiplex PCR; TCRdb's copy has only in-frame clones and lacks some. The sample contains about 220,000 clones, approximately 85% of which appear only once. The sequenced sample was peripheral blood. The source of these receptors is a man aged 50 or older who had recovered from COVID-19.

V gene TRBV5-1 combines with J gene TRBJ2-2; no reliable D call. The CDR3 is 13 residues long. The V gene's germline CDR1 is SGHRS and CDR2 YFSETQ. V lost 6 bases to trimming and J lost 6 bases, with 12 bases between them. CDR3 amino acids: CASTRAEAGELFF. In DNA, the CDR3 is TGCGCCAGCACCCGTGCCGAGGCCGGGGAGCTGTTTTTT.

The CDR3 sequence: CASRKREGTYEQYF. The CDR3 coding sequence is TGTGCCAGCCGGAAGCGGGAGGGCACCTACGAGCAGTACTTC. The chain recombines TRBV2 with TRBJ2-7; the match to TRBD2 covers 10 bases. CDR3 length: 14 amino acids. Trimming removed 8 bases from V and 2 bases from J; junction bases left unmatched: 6. The germline V gene encodes CDR1 SNHLY and CDR2 FYNNEI.

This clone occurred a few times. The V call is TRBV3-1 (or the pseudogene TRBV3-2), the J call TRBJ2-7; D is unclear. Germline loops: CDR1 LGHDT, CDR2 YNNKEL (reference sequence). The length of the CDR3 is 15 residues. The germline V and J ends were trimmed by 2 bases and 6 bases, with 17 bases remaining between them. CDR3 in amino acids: CASSQLPLPTTEQYF. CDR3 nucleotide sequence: TGTGCCAGCAGCCAACTACCCCTTCCTACTACCGAGCAGTACTTC.

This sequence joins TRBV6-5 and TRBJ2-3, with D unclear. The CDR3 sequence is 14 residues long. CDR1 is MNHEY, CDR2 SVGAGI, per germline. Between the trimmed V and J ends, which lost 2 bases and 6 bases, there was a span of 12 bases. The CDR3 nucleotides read TGTGCCAGCAGTTACACAAAAAACAGCGATACGCAGTATTTT. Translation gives CASSYTKNSDTQYF.

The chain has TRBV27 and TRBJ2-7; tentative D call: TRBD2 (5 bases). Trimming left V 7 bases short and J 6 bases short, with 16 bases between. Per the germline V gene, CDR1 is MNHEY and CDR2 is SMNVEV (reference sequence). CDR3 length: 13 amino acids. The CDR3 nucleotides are TGTGCCAGCATCCCCTCTGCGGGCTCCGAGCAGTACTTC. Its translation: CASIPSAGSEQYF.

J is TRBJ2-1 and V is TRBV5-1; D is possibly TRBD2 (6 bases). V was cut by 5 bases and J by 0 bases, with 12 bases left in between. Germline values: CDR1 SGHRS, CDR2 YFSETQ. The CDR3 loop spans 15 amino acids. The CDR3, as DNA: TGCGCCAGCAGGTTCTCCGGGAGCTCCTACAATGAGCAGTTCTTC. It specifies CASRFSGSSYNEQFF.

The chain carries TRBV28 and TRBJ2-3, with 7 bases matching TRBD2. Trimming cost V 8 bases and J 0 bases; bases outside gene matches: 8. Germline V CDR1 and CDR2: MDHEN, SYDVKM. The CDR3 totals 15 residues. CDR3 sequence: CASFGTTPSTDTQYF. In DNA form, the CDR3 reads TGTGCCAGCTTCGGGACTACACCTAGCACAGATACGCAGTATTTT.

The CDR3: CASSTPGFYGYTF. The CDR3 DNA sequence: TGTGCCAGCAGCACTCCCGGTTTCTATGGCTACACCTTC. V and J are TRBV5-7 and TRBJ1-2; D remains ambiguous. TRBV5-7 is given ORF status, its function remaining uncertain. V shed 4 bases and J shed 4 bases, with 11 bases lying between them. The CDR3 covers 13 residues.

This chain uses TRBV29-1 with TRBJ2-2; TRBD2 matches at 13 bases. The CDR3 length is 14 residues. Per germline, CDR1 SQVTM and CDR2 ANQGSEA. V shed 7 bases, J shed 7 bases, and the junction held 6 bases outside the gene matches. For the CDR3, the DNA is TGCAGCGGACGACTAGCGGGAGGCCTCGGGGAGCTGTTTTTT. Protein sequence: CSGRLAGGLGELFF.

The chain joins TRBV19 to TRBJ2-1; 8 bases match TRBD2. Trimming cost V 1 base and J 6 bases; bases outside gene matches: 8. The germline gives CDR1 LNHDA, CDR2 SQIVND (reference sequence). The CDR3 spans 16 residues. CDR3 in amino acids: CASSIVRGLVTNEQFF. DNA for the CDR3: TGTGCCAGTAGTATAGTCCGGGGACTAGTAACCAATGAGCAGTTCTTC.

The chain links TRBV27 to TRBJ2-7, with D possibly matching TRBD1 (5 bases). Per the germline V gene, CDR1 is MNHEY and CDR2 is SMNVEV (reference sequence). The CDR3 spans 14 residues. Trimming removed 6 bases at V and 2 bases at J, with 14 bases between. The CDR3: CASSDSLRTYEQYF. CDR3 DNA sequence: TGTGCCAGCAGCGACAGCCTTCGCACCTACGAGCAGTACTTC.

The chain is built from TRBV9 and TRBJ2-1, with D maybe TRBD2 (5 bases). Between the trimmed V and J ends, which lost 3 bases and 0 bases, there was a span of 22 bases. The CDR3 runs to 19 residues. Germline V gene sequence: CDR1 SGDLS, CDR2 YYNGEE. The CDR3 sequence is CASSATHRGSSRSYNEQFF. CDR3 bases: TGTGCCAGCAGCGCCACACACCGGGGTAGTTCCCGCTCCTACAATGAGCAGTTCTTC.

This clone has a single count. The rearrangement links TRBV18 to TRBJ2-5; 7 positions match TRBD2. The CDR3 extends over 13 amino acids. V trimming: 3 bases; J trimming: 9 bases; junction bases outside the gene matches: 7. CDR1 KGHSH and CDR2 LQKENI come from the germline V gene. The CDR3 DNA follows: TGTGCCAGCTCACCCGCGGGGGATCGGCCCCAGTACTTC. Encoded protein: CASSPAGDRPQYF. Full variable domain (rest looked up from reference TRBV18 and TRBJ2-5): NAGVMQNPRHLVRRRGQEARLRCSPMKGHSHVYWYRQLPEEGLKFMVYLQKENIIDESGMPKERFSAEFPKEGPSILRIQQVVRGDSAAYFCASSPAGDRPQYFGPGTRLLVL.

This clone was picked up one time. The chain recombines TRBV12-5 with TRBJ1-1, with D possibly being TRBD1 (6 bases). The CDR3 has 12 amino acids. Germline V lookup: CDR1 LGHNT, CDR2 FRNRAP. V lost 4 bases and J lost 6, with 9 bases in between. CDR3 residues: CASGSGVAEAFF. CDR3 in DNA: TGTGCTAGTGGTTCAGGGGTAGCTGAAGCTTTCTTT.

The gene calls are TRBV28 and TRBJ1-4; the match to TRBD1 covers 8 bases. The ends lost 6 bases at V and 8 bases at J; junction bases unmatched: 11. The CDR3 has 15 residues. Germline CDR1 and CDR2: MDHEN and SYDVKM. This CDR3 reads CASSNPGTGEEKLFF. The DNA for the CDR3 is TGTGCCAGCAGCAACCCGGGGACAGGCGAAGAAAAACTGTTTTTT. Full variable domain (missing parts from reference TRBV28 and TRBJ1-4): DVKVTQSSRYLVKRTGEKVFLECVQDMDHENMFWYRQDPGLGLRLIYFSYDVKMKEKGDIPEGYSVSREKKERFSLILESASTNQTSMYLCASSNPGTGEEKLFFGSGTQLSVL.